Shown below are 24 T cell receptor beta chains from a single sample sequenced in a study of T cell responses to AZD1222 COVID-19 vaccine. Some clones are missing from TCRdb's copy, which holds only in-frame ones; the method was immunoSEQ multiplex PCR. The table lists about 150,000 clones, roughly 87% of them singletons. Sequences were derived from peripheral blood, sampled 28 days after the second AZD1222 dose. These receptors all stem from an adult who received the AZD1222 COVID-19 vaccine.

The chain joins TRBV19 to TRBJ2-1; the match to TRBD2 covers 8 bases. With 0 bases clipped from V and 4 bases from J, the junction kept 11 bases outside the gene matches. There are 18 residues in the CDR3. The germline V gene encodes CDR1 LNHDA and CDR2 SQIVND (reference sequence). CDR3 sequence: CASSIEGGLAGTYNEQFF. The DNA of the CDR3 is TGTGCCAGTAGTATAGAGGGGGGCTTAGCGGGAACTTACAATGAGCAGTTCTTC.

The rearrangement joins TRBV5-4 to TRBJ1-5; 7 bases fit TRBD1. The CDR3 has 12 residues. Losses at the gene ends were 3 bases for V and 7 bases for J; bases not matched to a gene: 1. Per the germline V gene, CDR1 is SGHNT and CDR2 is YYREEE (reference sequence). CDR3 DNA sequence: TGTGCCAGCAGCTCACAGGGGCAGCCCCAGCATTTT. Amino acid sequence: CASSSQGQPQHF.

The chain is built from TRBV5-5 and TRBJ2-1; 12 bases fit TRBD2. Germline V gene data show CDR1 as SGHKS and CDR2 as YYEKEE (reference sequence). CDR3 length equals 15 residues. The V and J ends lost 5 bases and 7 bases, in that order; junction bases with no gene match: 7. The CDR3 DNA sequence: TGTGCCAGCAGGATAAGGACTAGCGGGATGAATGAGCAGTTCTTC. Translated: CASRIRTSGMNEQFF.

This rearrangement joins TRBV7-3 to TRBJ2-1; the match to TRBD2 covers 7 bases. CDR1 and CDR2 (germline): SGHTA, FQGTGA. The trim removed 2 bases at V and 0 bases at J, leaving 1 base unmatched. The length of the CDR3 is 15 residues. CDR3 sequence: CASSLGRGSYNEQFF. The CDR3 bases are TGTGCCAGCAGCTTAGGGAGGGGCTCCTACAATGAGCAGTTCTTC.

This chain links TRBV7-2 with TRBJ1-2; 11 nucleotides line up with TRBD1. The CDR3 has 14 amino acids. Trimming cost V 4 bases and J 5 bases; bases outside gene matches: 3. CDR1 and CDR2 from the germline V gene are SGHTA and FQGNSA. CDR3 DNA: TGTGCCAGCAGCTCAGGACAGGGGGCGTATGGCTACACCTTC. Protein: CASSSGQGAYGYTF.

This rearrangement joins TRBV5-1 to TRBJ2-7; TRBD2 matches 11 bases. Germline V CDR1 and CDR2: SGHRS, YFSETQ. The V segment lost 4 bases and the J segment 9 bases; nucleotides outside the gene matches: 12. CDR3 length equals 15 residues. CDR3 nucleotide sequence: TGCGCCAGCAGCCGTTTAGCGGGAGGGCAGGACGGGCAGTACTTC. Residues: CASSRLAGGQDGQYF. Complete variable domain (other parts from reference TRBV5-1 and TRBJ2-7): KAGVTQTPRYLIKTRGQQVTLSCSPISGHRSVSWYQQTPGQGLQFLFEYFSETQRNKGNFPGRFSGRQFSNSRSEMNVSTLELGDSALYLCASSRLAGGQDGQYFGPGTRLTVT.

There are a few counts of this clone. The J gene is TRBJ1-2, the V gene TRBV6-5; a possible D gene is TRBD1 (6 bases). This CDR3 has 13 amino acids. Trimming took off 4 bases at V and 4 bases at J, with 10 bases between the two ends. The germline gives CDR1 MNHEY, CDR2 SVGAGI. The CDR3 reads CASSSGGVYGYTF. The CDR3 DNA sequence: TGTGCCAGCAGTTCCGGGGGCGTCTATGGCTACACCTTC.

CDR3 bases: TGTGCCAGCGTCAGGGGGCGAGACAATGAAGCTTTCTTT. Translating it yields CASVRGRDNEAFF. The chain carries TRBV12-3 or TRBV12-4 and TRBJ1-1; TRBD1 agrees at 8 bases. The CDR3 loop spans 13 amino acids. V lost 8 bases, J lost 7 bases, and 9 bases stayed unmatched.

The chain carries TRBV6-5 and TRBJ1-2; D unclear. Germline assignment: CDR1 MNHEY and CDR2 SVGAGI. This CDR3 spans 13 amino acids. V lost 5 bases, J lost 4 bases, and 11 bases lay in between. CDR3 residues: CASSPAGGYGYTF. Here the CDR3 DNA reads TGTGCCAGCAGTCCAGCAGGAGGCTATGGCTACACCTTC.

This clone occurred a few times. The chain is built from TRBV11-3 and TRBJ2-3; the D gene is possibly TRBD1 (5 bases). CDR3 size: 15 residues. Trimming took off 1 base at V and 2 bases at J, with 10 bases between the two ends. Looked up from germline, CDR1 is SGHNT and CDR2 is YENEEA. The CDR3 here is CASSLGTGDTDTQYF. Written as DNA, the CDR3 is TGTGCCAGCAGCTTAGGAACAGGCGACACAGATACGCAGTATTTT.

V gene TRBV19 combines with J gene TRBJ1-1; 8 nucleotides agree with TRBD1. V lost 5 bases, J lost 5 bases, and 4 bases stayed unmatched. Germline CDR1 and CDR2: LNHDA and SQIVND (reference sequence). The CDR3 runs to 13 residues. The CDR3 loop is CASSLTGETEAFF. For the CDR3, the DNA is TGTGCCAGTAGTCTGACAGGGGAGACTGAAGCTTTCTTT.

The J gene is TRBJ1-6, the V gene TRBV30, with 7 nucleotides matching TRBD1. Per germline, CDR1 GTSNPN and CDR2 SVGIG (reference sequence). The V and J ends lost 0 bases and 10 bases, in that order; junction bases with no gene match: 9. The CDR3 extends over 15 amino acids. The CDR3 region has the DNA TGTGCCTGGAGTGTACAAGGGGGCTTAGGCTCACCCCTCCACTTT. This codes for CAWSVQGGLGSPLHF. Full variable domain (outside the CDR3, taken from reference TRBV30 and TRBJ1-6): SQTIHQWPATLVQPVGSPLSLECTVEGTSNPNLYWYRQAAGRGLQLLFYSVGIGQISSEVPQNLSASRPQDRQFILSSKKLLLSDSGFYLCAWSVQGGLGSPLHFGNGTRLTVT.

V is TRBV18 and J is TRBJ2-7; 9 bases are shared with TRBD1. Germline V gene lookup returns CDR1 KGHSH and CDR2 LQKENI. The V gene end was trimmed by 0 bases and the J gene end by 4 bases; junction bases not matched to a gene: 1. The length of the CDR3 is 14 residues. This CDR3 is CASSPPGTGYEQYF. CDR3 sequence (DNA): TGTGCCAGCTCACCACCTGGGACAGGGTACGAGCAGTACTTC. The variable domain in full, with the rest retrieved from reference TRBV18 and TRBJ2-7, is NAGVMQNPRHLVRRRGQEARLRCSPMKGHSHVYWYRQLPEEGLKFMVYLQKENIIDESGMPKERFSAEFPKEGPSILRIQQVVRGDSAAYFCASSPPGTGYEQYFGPGTRLTVT.

The V call is TRBV19, the J call TRBJ1-5; D is unresolved. Trimming stripped 4 bases from V and 0 bases from J, with 7 bases between. Germline V gene lookup returns CDR1 LNHDA and CDR2 SQIVND (reference sequence). The CDR3 contains 14 residues. The chain's CDR3 is CASSSPSSNQPQHF. The CDR3 DNA reads TGTGCCAGTAGTAGTCCGAGTAGCAATCAGCCCCAGCATTTT.

The rearrangement links TRBV28 to TRBJ2-7; 11 bases match TRBD2. Looked up from germline, CDR1 is MDHEN and CDR2 is SYDVKM. V lost 7 bases and J lost 1; bases outside the gene matches: 9. This CDR3 comprises 16 residues. This CDR3 is CASNPHGTSGSYEQYF. The CDR3 bases are TGTGCCAGCAACCCACATGGGACTAGCGGTTCCTACGAGCAGTACTTC.

The V and J genes are TRBV3-1 (or the pseudogene TRBV3-2) and TRBJ2-7; D is perhaps TRBD2 (6 bases). Deletions cut 8 bases from V and 7 bases from J, with 27 bases between. This CDR3 comprises 16 residues. Germline V lookup: CDR1 LGHDT, CDR2 YNNKEL (reference sequence). The DNA for the CDR3 is TGTGCCAGCTCCTCCTTCTCCCGCGGGGAGCCCCTAGAGCAGTACTTC. Translated, it gives CASSSFSRGEPLEQYF.

The gene calls are TRBV18 and TRBJ2-7; 12 bases align to TRBD2. V shed 2 bases, J shed 1 base, and the junction held 12 bases outside the gene matches. Looked up from germline, CDR1 is KGHSH and CDR2 is LQKENI. This CDR3 spans 19 amino acids. CDR3 loop: CASSPKRSLLAGGSYEQYF. Written as DNA, the CDR3 is TGTGCCAGCTCACCAAAAAGGAGTCTACTAGCGGGGGGTTCCTACGAGCAGTACTTC. The entire variable domain, with the rest obtained from reference TRBV18 and TRBJ2-7, is as follows: NAGVMQNPRHLVRRRGQEARLRCSPMKGHSHVYWYRQLPEEGLKFMVYLQKENIIDESGMPKERFSAEFPKEGPSILRIQQVVRGDSAAYFCASSPKRSLLAGGSYEQYFGPGTRLTVT.

The V gene is TRBV4-3, the J gene TRBJ1-6; D ambiguous. CDR3 length equals 14 residues. V dropped 5 bases and J dropped 5 bases, with 10 bases sitting between them. Germline values: CDR1 LGHNA, CDR2 YSLEER. The CDR3 loop reads CASSMASDNSPLHF. The CDR3, as DNA: TGCGCCAGCAGCATGGCATCTGATAATTCACCCCTCCACTTT.

The chain uses TRBV6-5 and TRBJ1-1, with TRBD1 as a possible D gene (5 bases). With 11 bases removed from V and 2 bases from J, the gap between germline ends came to 18 bases. From germline, CDR1 is MNHEY and CDR2 SVGAGI. This CDR3 spans 14 amino acids. CDR3 region: CAGRGGYPNTEAFF. The CDR3 nucleotides read TGTGCCGGCCGGGGGGGGTACCCCAACACTGAAGCTTTCTTT.

The J gene is TRBJ2-5, the V gene TRBV7-3; D possibly uses TRBD1 or TRBD2 (5 bases each). Germline values: CDR1 SGHTA, CDR2 FQGTGA. V was trimmed by 1 base and J by 1 base, leaving 10 bases between them. The length of the CDR3 is 15 residues. The CDR3 protein is CASSLIGGIQETQYF. The CDR3 DNA reads TGTGCCAGCAGCTTAATTGGGGGAATCCAAGAGACCCAGTACTTC.

The chain carries TRBV7-9 and TRBJ1-2, with 7 bases aligning to TRBD1. The junction had 13 bases not matched to a gene; V was cut back by 5 bases and J by 7 bases. This CDR3 region has 15 residues. Germline lookup yields CDR1 SEHNR and CDR2 FQNEAQ (reference sequence). Here the CDR3 DNA reads TGTGCCAGCAGCGCCCGGGACAGCCTCCGGCGTGGCTACACCTTC. It is translated as CASSARDSLRRGYTF.

This chain joins TRBV19 and TRBJ2-2, with TRBD1 matching over 8 bases. CDR1 and CDR2 (germline): LNHDA, SQIVND (reference sequence). J gave up 6 bases and V 3 bases, and 6 bases lay outside the gene matches. This CDR3 has 15 residues. Here the CDR3 reads CASSMDRAKAGELFF. The CDR3 nucleotides read TGTGCCAGTAGTATGGACAGGGCGAAAGCCGGGGAGCTGTTTTTT. The whole variable domain, remainder taken from reference TRBV19 and TRBJ2-2, is DGGITQSPKYLFRKEGQNVTLSCEQNLNHDAMYWYRQDPGQGLRLIYYSQIVNDFQKGDIAEGYSVSREKKESFPLTVTSAQKNPTAFYLCASSMDRAKAGELFFGEGSRLTVL.

The rearrangement uses TRBV11-2 and TRBJ2-5; weak D call: TRBD1 (6 bases). Germline V gene lookup returns CDR1 SGHAT and CDR2 FQNNGV. This CDR3 has 15 residues. V was trimmed by 8 bases and J by 0 bases, leaving 16 bases between them. The CDR3 reads CASGPGQSYQETQYF. The CDR3 region has the DNA TGTGCCAGCGGACCGGGACAATCGTACCAAGAGACCCAGTACTTC.

The chain carries TRBV15 and TRBJ2-7; D is ambiguous. The CDR3 extends over 15 amino acids. V was trimmed by 5 bases and J by 0 bases, leaving 14 bases between them. Germline V gene data show CDR1 as LNHNV and CDR2 as YYDKDF (reference sequence). The CDR3 loop reads CATSLGRRSSYEQYF. The DNA for the CDR3 is TGTGCCACCAGCCTTGGACGCAGAAGCTCCTACGAGCAGTACTTC.